Following are 17 T cell receptor beta chains from one sample sequenced in a study of T cells in Graves' hyperthyroidism and ophthalmopathy. TCR beta CDR3 region amplification was performed from RNA transcripts. TCR CDR3 underwent first-round RT-PCR with the HTBI primer set. TCRdb passed the multiplex PCR reads through MiXCR, listing each CDR3 protein once. This repertoire shows roughly 570,000 distinct CDR3 sequences, about half found once; its top ten account for under 20%. The sample comprised peripheral blood or thyroid tissue (not recorded which). These receptor sequences come from an adult woman with Graves' disease, either hyperthyroidism or ophthalmopathy (not recorded which).

V is TRBV24-1 and J is TRBJ2-5; 9 bases map to TRBD1. In germline, CDR1 is KGHDR, CDR2 SFDVKD. Losses at the gene ends were 9 bases for V and 5 bases for J; bases not matched to a gene: 6. CDR3 length equals 13 residues. CDR3: CATGDRAVETQYF. CDR3 DNA sequence: TGTGCCACCGGGGACAGGGCAGTTGAGACCCAGTACTTC.

A few counts support this clonotype. A much larger clone lies a single base off, so this may be a read error. The chain uses TRBV7-9 and TRBJ2-5, with D unclear. Germline V gene lookup returns CDR1 SEHNR and CDR2 FQNEAQ (reference sequence). V was clipped by 5 bases and J by 5 bases, with 18 bases between them. This CDR3 spans 15 amino acids. The CDR3 bases are TGTGCCAGCAGCCCCGCCGCGTCGTCATTGGAGACCCAGTACTTC. Amino acid sequence: CASSPAASSLETQYF.

The rearrangement links TRBV29-1 to TRBJ2-7; no clear D gene. V was cut by 2 bases and J by 1 base, with 9 bases left in between. Germline V gene lookup returns CDR1 SQVTM and CDR2 ANQGSEA. The CDR3 has 13 residues. CDR3 loop: CSVETAKSYEQYF. Written as DNA, the CDR3 is TGCAGCGTTGAAACAGCGAAATCCTACGAGCAGTACTTC.

This clonotype showed up many times. The chain is built from TRBV5-4 and TRBJ2-5, with 10 bases that match TRBD2. The CDR3 covers 17 residues. The J segment lost 2 bases and the V segment lost 3 bases, leaving 10 bases of the junction unmatched. CDR1 is SGHNT and CDR2 is YYREEE in the germline V gene (reference sequence). The CDR3 nucleotides read TGTGCCAGCAGCTCAGACCCTAGCGGGAGTGGGCAAGAGACCCAGTACTTC. Translated, it gives CASSSDPSGSGQETQYF.

The chain links TRBV28 to TRBJ2-5; D is possibly TRBD2 (5 bases). Germline V gives CDR1 MDHEN, CDR2 SYDVKM. The CDR3 contains 16 residues. V was trimmed by 3 bases and J by 2 bases, leaving 16 bases between them. The CDR3 protein is CASSLTTGREQETQYF. The CDR3 DNA follows: TGTGCCAGCAGTTTGACAACGGGGAGAGAACAAGAGACCCAGTACTTC.

The rearrangement uses TRBV5-1 and TRBJ1-1, with D tentatively TRBD1 (5 bases). The CDR3 totals 14 residues. The V gene's germline CDR1 is SGHRS and CDR2 YFSETQ. V was shortened by 1 base and J by 4 bases, with 11 bases between the two germline ends. The CDR3 DNA follows: TGCGCCAGCAGCTTGAGCAGGGCGAGCACTGAAGCTTTCTTT. Translation gives CASSLSRASTEAFF. Based on the CDR3 plus reference TRBV5-1 and TRBJ1-1, the full variable domain is KAGVTQTPRYLIKTRGQQVTLSCSPISGHRSVSWYQQTPGQGLQFLFEYFSETQRNKGNFPGRFSGRQFSNSRSEMNVSTLELGDSALYLCASSLSRASTEAFFGQGTRLTVV.

This clonotype has ten or more counts. The junction departs from germline at one end; a sequencing error may be responsible. The DNA for the CDR3 is TGCGCCAGCAGCTTGGGGGAGGGGGACGAGCAGTACTTC. This gives the protein CASSLGEGDEQYF. The chain carries TRBV7-7 and TRBJ2-7; TRBD2 is a possible D gene (7 bases). This CDR3 has 13 amino acids. Per the germline V gene, CDR1 is SSHAT and CDR2 is FNYEAQ (reference sequence).

This clonotype appeared once. The chain joins TRBV7-9 to TRBJ1-3, with TRBD1 matching over 7 bases. CDR3 length: 17 amino acids. Germline V gene lookup returns CDR1 SEHNR and CDR2 FQNEAQ (reference sequence). The trim removed 4 bases at V and 0 bases at J, leaving 9 bases unmatched. The chain's CDR3 is CASSSWDSEHSGNTIYF. The DNA of the CDR3 is TGTGCCAGCAGCTCCTGGGACAGTGAACACTCTGGAAACACCATATATTTT. Using reference TRBV7-9 and TRBJ1-3 for the parts outside the CDR3, the full variable domain is DTGVSQNPRHKITKRGQNVTFRCDPISEHNRLYWYRQTLGQGPEFLTYFQNEAQLEKSRLLSDRFSAERPKGSFSTLEIQRTEQGDSAMYLCASSSWDSEHSGNTIYFGEGSWLTVV.

This clonotype has just one count. This sequence joins TRBV20-1 and TRBJ1-1; TRBD1 aligns across 12 bases. CDR1 is DFQATT, CDR2 SNEGSKA, per germline (reference sequence). With 8 bases clipped from V and 1 base from J, the junction kept 8 bases outside the gene matches. This CDR3 has 15 amino acids. CDR3 loop: CSFPGQGAGNTEAFF. The CDR3 coding sequence is TGCAGTTTCCCGGGACAGGGGGCTGGGAACACTGAAGCTTTCTTT.

The CDR3 DNA sequence: TGTGCCAGCACCCAACAGGGTTGGGGAGCTAACTATGGCTACACCTTC. It codes for CASTQQGWGANYGYTF. The genes are TRBV7-9 and TRBJ1-2, with D possibly TRBD1 on 6 matching bases. With 7 bases removed from V and 0 bases from J, the gap between germline ends came to 18 bases. The CDR3 runs to 16 residues. The germline CDR1 and CDR2 sequences are SEHNR and FQNEAQ (reference sequence).

The chain joins TRBV6-1 to TRBJ1-2, with 8 bases aligning to TRBD1. This CDR3 comprises 13 residues. CDR1 and CDR2 (germline): MNHNS, SASEGT. V was pared by 11 bases and J by 6 bases, with 11 bases of the junction left unmatched. Written as DNA, the CDR3 is TGTGCCGCACGGACAGGGTCTGAGAATGGCTACACCTTC. It translates to CAARTGSENGYTF.

This clonotype has just one count. The rearrangement links TRBV10-3 to TRBJ1-2; TRBD1 matches 10 bases. The CDR3 is made up of 17 amino acids. The ends lost 9 bases at V and 8 bases at J; junction bases unmatched: 21. The germline V gene has CDR1 ENHRY and CDR2 SYGVKD. The CDR3 is CAITPFGVATGGRGYTF. The CDR3 DNA reads as TGTGCCATAACCCCATTCGGAGTGGCGACAGGGGGCAGGGGCTACACCTTC.

In the case of this clonotype: A much larger clone differs by one base, so this may be a read error. The chain combines TRBV2 with TRBJ2-7; D possibly corresponds to TRBD2 (6 bases). Germline V lookup: CDR1 SNHLY, CDR2 FYNNEI. The CDR3 totals 13 residues. The germline V and J ends were trimmed by 3 bases and 2 bases, with 8 bases remaining between them. The CDR3 is CASSDAGTYEQYF. The DNA of the CDR3 is TGTGCCAGCAGTGATGCGGGAACCTACGAGCAGTACTTC.

This clonotype occurred many times. The rearrangement uses TRBV7-9 and TRBJ2-7; D unresolved. This CDR3 is built from 14 residues. Germline V gene lookup returns CDR1 SEHNR and CDR2 FQNEAQ (reference sequence). With 6 bases removed from V and 3 bases from J, the gap between germline ends came to 15 bases. CDR3 sequence reads: CASRPDLLSYEQYF. The CDR3 bases are TGTGCCAGCAGGCCTGACTTACTGAGCTACGAGCAGTACTTC.

This clonotype came up once. This chain uses TRBV19 with TRBJ2-5, with a possible D match to TRBD1 (6 bases). Germline CDR1 LNHDA, CDR2 SQIVND (reference sequence). Trimming removed 3 bases from V and 1 base from J, with 12 bases in between. The CDR3 contains 15 residues. This CDR3 is CASSIGTNLQETQYF. The DNA for the CDR3 is TGTGCCAGTAGTATCGGGACAAACCTCCAAGAGACCCAGTACTTC. Supplemented by reference TRBV19 and TRBJ2-5, the full variable domain reads DGGITQSPKYLFRKEGQNVTLSCEQNLNHDAMYWYRQDPGQGLRLIYYSQIVNDFQKGDIAEGYSVSREKKESFPLTVTSAQKNPTAFYLCASSIGTNLQETQYFGPGTRLLVL.

V usage is TRBV7-2 and J usage is TRBJ2-5; D remains unclear. The V and J ends lost 4 bases and 1 base respectively, with 7 bases between them. The CDR3 extends over 13 amino acids. Germline CDR1 and CDR2: SGHTA and FQGNSA. CDR3 sequence (DNA): TGTGCCAGCAGCTCAATGGGCCAAGAGACCCAGTACTTC. This sequence encodes CASSSMGQETQYF.

This clonotype was seen only a few times. J is TRBJ1-5 and V is TRBV28, with a weak D call TRBD1 (5 bases). The germline V and J ends were trimmed by 5 bases and 4 bases, with 18 bases remaining between them. The CDR3 consists of 16 residues. The germline V gene has CDR1 MDHEN and CDR2 SYDVKM. CDR3 bases: TGTGCCAGCAGTCCCAGGGAGGGCAGCCTTAATCAGCCCCAGCATTTT. This sequence encodes CASSPREGSLNQPQHF.